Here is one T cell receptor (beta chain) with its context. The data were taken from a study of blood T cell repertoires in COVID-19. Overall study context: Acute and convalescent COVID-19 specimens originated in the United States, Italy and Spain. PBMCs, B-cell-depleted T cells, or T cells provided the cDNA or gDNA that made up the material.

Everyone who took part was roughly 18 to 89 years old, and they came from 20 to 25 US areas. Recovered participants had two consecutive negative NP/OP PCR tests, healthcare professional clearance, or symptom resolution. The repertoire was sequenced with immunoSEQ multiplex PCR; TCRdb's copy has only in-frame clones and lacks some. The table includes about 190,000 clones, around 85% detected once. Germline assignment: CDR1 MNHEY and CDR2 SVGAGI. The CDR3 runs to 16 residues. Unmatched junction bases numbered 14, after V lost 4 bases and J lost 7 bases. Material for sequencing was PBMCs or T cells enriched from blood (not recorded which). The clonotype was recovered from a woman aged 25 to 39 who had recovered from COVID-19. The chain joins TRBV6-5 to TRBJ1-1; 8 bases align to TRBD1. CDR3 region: CASSSALDSDRGEAFF. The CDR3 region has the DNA TGTGCCAGCAGTTCAGCCCTGGACAGCGACAGGGGTGAAGCTTTCTTT.